These 3 T cell receptor beta chains originate from one sample sequenced in a study of blood T cell repertoires in COVID-19. Measured with immunoSEQ multiplex PCR; TCRdb has only the in-frame clones, and not every one. The table shows approximately 240,000 clones, with about 88% occurring only once. The source material was peripheral blood. These receptors were taken from a woman aged 40 to 50 who had recovered from COVID-19.

The chain joins TRBV7-2 to TRBJ2-1; 10 bases match TRBD1. The CDR3 consists of 16 residues. V was pared by 0 bases and J by 7 bases, with 6 bases of the junction left unmatched. The germline gives CDR1 SGHTA, CDR2 FQGNSA. The DNA of the CDR3 is TGTGCCAGCAGCTTAGCACCCCGGGACAGGGGAAATGAGCAGTTCTTC. As protein: CASSLAPRDRGNEQFF.

In its sample, this clone was seen once. Here the CDR3 reads CASSLGQGSFEYF. The CDR3 DNA is TGTGCCAGCAGCCTAGGACAGGGAAGTTTTGAGTACTTC. The chain carries TRBV6-2 or TRBV6-3 and TRBJ2-7, with 8 positions matching TRBD1. From germline, CDR1 is MNHEY and CDR2 SVGEGT. This CDR3 region has 13 residues. V was clipped by 6 bases and J by 11 bases; unmatched bases: 12.

V and J are TRBV2 and TRBJ1-5; 8 bases match TRBD1. The CDR3 extends over 13 amino acids. With 10 bases clipped from V and 4 bases from J, the junction kept 6 bases outside the gene matches. The V gene's germline CDR1 is SNHLY and CDR2 FYNNEI. The CDR3 sequence is CATAGQANQPQHF. In DNA, the CDR3 is TGTGCCACCGCGGGACAGGCAAATCAGCCCCAGCATTTT.